A single T cell receptor beta chain is shown here with its context. Its antigen is unidentified. This specimen belongs to a study of tumor and adjacent non-tumor tissue in lung cancer. Study outcomes and limitations: Patients with more diverse tumor TCRs had worse survival.

Germline V CDR1 and CDR2: MNHEY, SVGEGT. V lost 7 bases to trimming and J lost 4 bases, with 7 bases between them. There are 12 residues in the CDR3. TCRbeta libraries were built with three rounds of nested PCR, modified from ARM-PCR. TCRdb used MiXCR to reprocess the multiplex PCR reads, holding one entry per CDR3 protein. The sample lists approximately 100,000 distinct CDR3 sequences; around 57% were seen once. The template was RNA from unsorted bulk tissue. The normal lung tissue was taken more than 3 cm from the tumor edge. Donors were chemotherapy-naive, newly diagnosed lung cancer surgical patients in China, August–late 2014.

The chain couples TRBV6-2 or TRBV6-3 to TRBJ2-2; D gene uncertain. This clonotype originated in a man aged 55 to 70 with non-small cell lung cancer. Source material: distant non-tumor lung tissue. The CDR3 loop reads CASNQATGELFF. The CDR3 bases are TGTGCCAGCAATCAGGCCACCGGGGAGCTGTTTTTT.